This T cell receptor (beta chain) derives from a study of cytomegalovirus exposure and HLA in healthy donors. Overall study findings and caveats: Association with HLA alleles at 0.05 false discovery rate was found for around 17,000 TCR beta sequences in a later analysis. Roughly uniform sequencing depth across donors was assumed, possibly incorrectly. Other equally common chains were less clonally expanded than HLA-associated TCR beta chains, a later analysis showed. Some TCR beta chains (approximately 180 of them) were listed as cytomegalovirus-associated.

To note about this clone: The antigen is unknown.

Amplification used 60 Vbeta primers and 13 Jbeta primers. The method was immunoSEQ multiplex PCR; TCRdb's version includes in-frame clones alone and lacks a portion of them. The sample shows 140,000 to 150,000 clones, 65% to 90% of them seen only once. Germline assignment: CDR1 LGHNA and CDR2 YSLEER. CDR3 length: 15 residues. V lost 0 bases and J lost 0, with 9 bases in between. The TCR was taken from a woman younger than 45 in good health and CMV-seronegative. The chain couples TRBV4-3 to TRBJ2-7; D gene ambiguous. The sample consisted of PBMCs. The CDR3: CASSQEPDSSYEQYF. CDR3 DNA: TGCGCCAGCAGCCAAGAACCAGATTCCTCCTACGAGCAGTACTTC.